Sequencing of this T cell receptor (beta chain) was carried out in a study of OX40 agonist ivuxolimab in advanced cancers. The count of this clone is one. The CDR3 spans 15 residues. Trimming shortened V by 0 bases and J by 0 bases, and 4 bases separated the two germline ends. The germline V gene encodes CDR1 SGHNT and CDR2 YYREEE (reference sequence). Some clones are missing from TCRdb's copy, which holds only in-frame ones; the method was immunoSEQ multiplex PCR. The profile shows around 66,000 clones, roughly 80% of them singletons. The chain carries TRBV5-4 and TRBJ1-6; D not certain. The starting material was CD4+ or CD8+ T cells sorted from blood, obtained in a trial of the OX40 agonist ivuxolimab. This TCR came from an adult with an advanced solid tumor such as melanoma, head and neck, liver or kidney cancer. The CDR3 spells CASSLDTSYNSPLHF. The DNA of the CDR3 is TGTGCCAGCAGCTTGGACACCTCCTATAATTCACCCCTCCACTTT. Drawing the rest from reference TRBV5-4 and TRBJ1-6, the complete variable domain is ETGVTQSPTHLIKTRGQQVTLRCSSQSGHNTVSWYQQALGQGPQFIFQYYREEENGRGNFPPRFSGLQFPNYSSELNVNALELDDSALYLCASSLDTSYNSPLHFGNGTRLTVT.